This T cell receptor beta chain appears in the sequencing data of a study of cytomegalovirus exposure and HLA in healthy donors. The PCR had 60 Vbeta and 13 Jbeta primers. Using immunoSEQ multiplex PCR, the repertoire was profiled, and TCRdb retains in-frame clones only, with some absent. The sample includes approximately 43,000 clones. The V gene lost 5 bases and the J gene lost 7 bases, with 14 bases spanning the gap. This CDR3 spans 13 amino acids. Germline CDR1 MDHEN, CDR2 SYDVKM. Remarks on this clone: What it binds is unknown.

Study observations and caveats: In an earlier analysis, about 87% or about 30%: the productive usage of most TCR beta V segments. Immune exposure was documented only through CMV serostatus.

The sequence was obtained from a young woman in good health and CMV-seronegative. This chain connects TRBV28 to TRBJ1-2; D is possibly TRBD1 (6 bases). Input material: PBMCs. Here the CDR3 DNA reads TGTGCCAGCAGTCAGAGGGGGACATTTGGCTACACCTTC. Its protein is CASSQRGTFGYTF.